This T cell receptor beta chain emerged from a study of blood T cell repertoires in COVID-19. In the study overall: The samples span acute and convalescent COVID-19 from the United States, Italy and Spain. T cells, B-cell-depleted T cells, or PBMCs provided the cDNA or gDNA that served as material.

Original processing methods: Reference gene primer amplification yielded estimated nucleated cell counts. Clones were sequenced by immunoSEQ multiplex PCR, and TCRdb holds only the in-frame ones, with some missing. The V and J calls and clone size come from that table; D and trimming were worked out from the DNA. The table shows about 300,000 clones, with 86% occurring only once. The table lists this clone with a few counts. Per the germline V gene, CDR1 is MNHEY and CDR2 is SMNVEV (reference sequence). V was pared by 0 bases and J by 1 base, with 15 bases between. The CDR3 is 17 amino acids. Input material: peripheral blood. The genes are TRBV27 and TRBJ1-1, with D uncertain. This sequence was found in a woman aged 45-65 years with acute or convalescent COVID-19. In DNA, the CDR3 is TGTGCCAGCAGTTTATCTAAACGGGGTAGTTGGAACACTGAAGCTTTCTTT. Translated, it gives CASSLSKRGSWNTEAFF.